This T cell receptor beta chain is drawn from a study of shared clonotypes between healthy human individuals. Whole-study results and caveats: Among non-shared clonotypes, generation probabilities were lower than among those shared by all four donors.

Concerning this clone: Antigen specificity is unknown.

Data came from immunoSEQ multiplex PCR; TCRdb stores just in-frame clones and leaves some out. Among around 1.9 million clones listed, 93% were seen once. This CDR3 contains 14 residues. V lost 4 bases and J lost 4, with 13 bases in between. Germline V CDR1 and CDR2: SGHTA, FQGNSA. Naive CD8 cells were CD45RO-negative, positively selected for CCR7, excluding terminally differentiated effector memory CD45RA+ cells. This sequence originates from a man aged 18 to 30 in good health. Some clones in this sample may be carry-over from other donors' samples. The chain joins TRBV7-2 to TRBJ1-1; D remains ambiguous. The sequenced sample consisted of naive CD8+ T cells from PBMCs. CDR3 coding DNA: TGTGCCAGCAGCTGGCTCAGGCCGGGCACTGAAGCTTTCTTT. It codes for CASSWLRPGTEAFF.